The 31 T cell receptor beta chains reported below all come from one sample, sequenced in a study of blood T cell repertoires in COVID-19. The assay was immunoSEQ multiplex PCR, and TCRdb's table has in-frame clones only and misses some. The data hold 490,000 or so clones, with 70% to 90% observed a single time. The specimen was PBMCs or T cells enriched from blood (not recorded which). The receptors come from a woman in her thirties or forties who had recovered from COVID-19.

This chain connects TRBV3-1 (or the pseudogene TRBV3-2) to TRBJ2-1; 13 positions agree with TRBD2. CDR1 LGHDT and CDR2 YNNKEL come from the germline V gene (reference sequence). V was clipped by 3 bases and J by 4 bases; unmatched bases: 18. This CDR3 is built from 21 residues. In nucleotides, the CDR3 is TGTGCCAGCAGCCATCCAGGGGGCGAGGGGACTAGCGGGACGTCATACAATGAGCAGTTCTTC. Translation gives CASSHPGGEGTSGTSYNEQFF.

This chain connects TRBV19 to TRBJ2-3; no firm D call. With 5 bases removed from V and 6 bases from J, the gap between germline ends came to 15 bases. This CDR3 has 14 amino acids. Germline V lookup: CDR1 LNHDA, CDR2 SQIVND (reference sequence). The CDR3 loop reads CASSPSDLVDTQYF. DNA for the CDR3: TGTGCCAGTAGTCCTTCCGATCTAGTGGATACGCAGTATTTT. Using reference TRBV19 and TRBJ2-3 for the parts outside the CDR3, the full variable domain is DGGITQSPKYLFRKEGQNVTLSCEQNLNHDAMYWYRQDPGQGLRLIYYSQIVNDFQKGDIAEGYSVSREKKESFPLTVTSAQKNPTAFYLCASSPSDLVDTQYFGPGTRLTVL.

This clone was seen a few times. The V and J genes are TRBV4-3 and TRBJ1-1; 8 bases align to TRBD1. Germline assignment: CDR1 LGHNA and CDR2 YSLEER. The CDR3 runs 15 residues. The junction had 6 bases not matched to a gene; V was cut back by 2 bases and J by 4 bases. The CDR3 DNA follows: TGCGCCAGCAGCCAAATTGGGACAGGCCCCACTGAAGCTTTCTTT. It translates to CASSQIGTGPTEAFF.

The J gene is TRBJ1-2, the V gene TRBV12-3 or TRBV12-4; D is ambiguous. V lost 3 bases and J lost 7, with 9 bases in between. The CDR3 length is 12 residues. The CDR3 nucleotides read TGTGCCAGCAGTTTGCAATACGGTGGCTACACCTTC. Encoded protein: CASSLQYGGYTF.

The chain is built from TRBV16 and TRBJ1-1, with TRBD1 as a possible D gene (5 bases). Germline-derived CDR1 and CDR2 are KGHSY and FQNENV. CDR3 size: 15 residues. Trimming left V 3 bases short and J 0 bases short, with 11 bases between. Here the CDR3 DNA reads TGTGCCAGCAGCCAGGGGCTTAGGGTGAACACTGAAGCTTTCTTT. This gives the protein CASSQGLRVNTEAFF.

This CDR3 reads CASSLVRTSGNNEQFF. DNA for the CDR3: TGTGCCAGCAGCTTAGTTAGGACTAGCGGAAACAATGAGCAGTTCTTC. The gene calls are TRBV13 and TRBJ2-1, with 10 bases that match TRBD2. The CDR3 length is 16 residues. J was trimmed by 5 bases and V by 1 base; bases with no gene match: 5. Germline values: CDR1 PRHDT, CDR2 FYEKMQ (reference sequence).

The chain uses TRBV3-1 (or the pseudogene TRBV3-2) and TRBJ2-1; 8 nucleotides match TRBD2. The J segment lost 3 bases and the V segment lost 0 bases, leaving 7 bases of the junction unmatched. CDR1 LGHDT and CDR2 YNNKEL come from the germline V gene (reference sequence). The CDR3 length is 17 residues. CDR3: CASSQDPGLDFYNEQFF. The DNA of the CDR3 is TGTGCCAGCAGCCAAGATCCGGGACTAGATTTCTACAATGAGCAGTTCTTC.

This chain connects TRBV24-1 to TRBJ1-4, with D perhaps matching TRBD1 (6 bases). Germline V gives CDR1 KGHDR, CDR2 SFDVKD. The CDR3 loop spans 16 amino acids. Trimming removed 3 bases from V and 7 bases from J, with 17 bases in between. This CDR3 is CATSDPRQAGGEKLFF. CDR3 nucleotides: TGTGCCACCAGTGATCCCCGACAGGCCGGAGGTGAAAAACTGTTTTTT.

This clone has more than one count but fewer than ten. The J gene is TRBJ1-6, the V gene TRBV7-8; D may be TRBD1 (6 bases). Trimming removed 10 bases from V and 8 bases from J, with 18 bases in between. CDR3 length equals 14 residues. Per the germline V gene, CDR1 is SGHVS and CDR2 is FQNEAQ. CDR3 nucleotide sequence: TGTGCCACCAACCAGGGGATGGGAGATTCACCCCTCCACTTT. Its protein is CATNQGMGDSPLHF.

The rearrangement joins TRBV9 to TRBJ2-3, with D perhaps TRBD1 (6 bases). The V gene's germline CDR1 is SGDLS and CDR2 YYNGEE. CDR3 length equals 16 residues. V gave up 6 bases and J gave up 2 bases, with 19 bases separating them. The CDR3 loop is CASTLGQRRLTDTQYF. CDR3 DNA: TGTGCCAGCACCCTCGGACAGAGAAGACTCACAGATACGCAGTATTTT. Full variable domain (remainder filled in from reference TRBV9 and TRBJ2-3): DSGVTQTPKHLITATGQRVTLRCSPRSGDLSVYWYQQSLDQGLQFLIQYYNGEERAKGNILERFSAQQFPDLHSELNLSSLELGDSALYFCASTLGQRRLTDTQYFGPGTRLTVL.

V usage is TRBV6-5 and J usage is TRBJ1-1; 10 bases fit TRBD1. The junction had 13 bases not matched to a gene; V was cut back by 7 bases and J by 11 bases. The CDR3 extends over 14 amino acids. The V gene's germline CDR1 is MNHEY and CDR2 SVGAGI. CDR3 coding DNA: TGTGCCAGCAACTCCCGGGACAGGGGAATGGGGGCTTTCTTT. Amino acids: CASNSRDRGMGAFF.

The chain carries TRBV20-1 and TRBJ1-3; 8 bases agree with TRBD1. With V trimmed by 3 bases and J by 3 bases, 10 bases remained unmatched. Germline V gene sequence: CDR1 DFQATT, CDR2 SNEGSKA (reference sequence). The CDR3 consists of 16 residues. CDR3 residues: CSASLAGGFFGNTIYF. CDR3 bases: TGCAGTGCTAGTTTGGCAGGGGGCTTTTTTGGAAACACCATATATTTT.

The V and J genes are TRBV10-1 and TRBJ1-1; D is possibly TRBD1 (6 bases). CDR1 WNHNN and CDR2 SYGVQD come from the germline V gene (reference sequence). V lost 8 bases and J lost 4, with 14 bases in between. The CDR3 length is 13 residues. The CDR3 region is CASRDNLATEAFF. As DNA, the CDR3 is TGCGCCAGCCGGGACAACCTGGCCACTGAAGCTTTCTTT.

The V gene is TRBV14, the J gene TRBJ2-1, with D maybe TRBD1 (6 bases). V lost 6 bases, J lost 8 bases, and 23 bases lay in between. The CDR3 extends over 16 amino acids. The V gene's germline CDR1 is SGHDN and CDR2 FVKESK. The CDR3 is CASSLRTDRLDDEQFF. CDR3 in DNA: TGTGCCAGCAGTTTAAGGACAGACAGGCTGGACGATGAGCAGTTCTTC.

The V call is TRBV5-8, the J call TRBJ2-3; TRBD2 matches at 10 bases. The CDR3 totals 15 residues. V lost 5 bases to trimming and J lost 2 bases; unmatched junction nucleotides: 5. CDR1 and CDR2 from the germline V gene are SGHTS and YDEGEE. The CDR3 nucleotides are TGTGCCAGCAGGACCGGGACTAGCGCCACAGATACGCAGTATTTT. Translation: CASRTGTSATDTQYF.

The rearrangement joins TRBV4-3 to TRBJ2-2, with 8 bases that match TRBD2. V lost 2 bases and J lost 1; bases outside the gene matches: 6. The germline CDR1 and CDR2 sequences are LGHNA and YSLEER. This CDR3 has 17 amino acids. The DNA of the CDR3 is TGCGCCAGCAGCCAAATGGACCTAGCGGGGAACACCGGGGAGCTGTTTTTT. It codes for CASSQMDLAGNTGELFF.

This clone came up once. The CDR3 region is CASSLQGAENTIYF. Written as DNA, the CDR3 is TGTGCCAGCAGCTTGCAGGGGGCCGAGAACACCATATATTTT. V is TRBV5-4 and J is TRBJ1-3, with TRBD1 matching over 8 bases. CDR1 is SGHNT, CDR2 YYREEE, per germline (reference sequence). After removal of 1 base from V and 7 bases from J, the junction contained 4 bases not matched to a gene. The CDR3 length is 14 residues.

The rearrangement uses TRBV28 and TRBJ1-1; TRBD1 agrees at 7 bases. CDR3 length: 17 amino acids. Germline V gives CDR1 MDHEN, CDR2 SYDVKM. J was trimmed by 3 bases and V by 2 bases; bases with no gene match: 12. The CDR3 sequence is CASSLDAGGILDTEAFF. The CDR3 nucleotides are TGTGCCAGCAGTTTAGATGCAGGGGGAATCCTTGACACTGAAGCTTTCTTT.

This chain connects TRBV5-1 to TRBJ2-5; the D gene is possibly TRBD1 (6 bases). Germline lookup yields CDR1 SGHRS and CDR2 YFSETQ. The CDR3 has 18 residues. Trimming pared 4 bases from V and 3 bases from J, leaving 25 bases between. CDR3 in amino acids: CASSINPSGATRKETQYF. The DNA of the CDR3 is TGCGCCAGCAGCATTAATCCGTCAGGGGCCACCAGGAAAGAGACCCAGTACTTC.

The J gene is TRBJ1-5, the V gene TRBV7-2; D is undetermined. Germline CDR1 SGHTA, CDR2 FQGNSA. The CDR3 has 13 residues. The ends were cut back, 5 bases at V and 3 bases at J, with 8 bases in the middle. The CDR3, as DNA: TGTGCCAGCAGCCCGGAGTACAATCAGCCCCAGCATTTT. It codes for CASSPEYNQPQHF.

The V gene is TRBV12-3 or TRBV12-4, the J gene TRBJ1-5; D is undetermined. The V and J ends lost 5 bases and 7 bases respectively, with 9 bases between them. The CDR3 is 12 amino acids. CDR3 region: CASSNPGQPQHF. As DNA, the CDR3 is TGTGCCAGCAGTAATCCGGGACAGCCCCAGCATTTT.

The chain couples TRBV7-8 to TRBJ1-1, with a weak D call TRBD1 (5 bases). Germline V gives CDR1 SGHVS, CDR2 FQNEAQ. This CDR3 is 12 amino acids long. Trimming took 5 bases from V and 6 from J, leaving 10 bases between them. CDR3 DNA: TGTGCCAGCAGCGATAGGGGTGCTGAAGCTTTCTTT. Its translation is CASSDRGAEAFF.

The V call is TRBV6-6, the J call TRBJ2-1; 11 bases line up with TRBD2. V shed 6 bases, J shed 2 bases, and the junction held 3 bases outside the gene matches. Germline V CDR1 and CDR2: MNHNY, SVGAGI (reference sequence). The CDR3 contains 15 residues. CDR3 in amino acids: CASRTSGSAYNEQFF. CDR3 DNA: TGTGCCAGCAGAACTAGCGGGAGCGCCTACAATGAGCAGTTCTTC.

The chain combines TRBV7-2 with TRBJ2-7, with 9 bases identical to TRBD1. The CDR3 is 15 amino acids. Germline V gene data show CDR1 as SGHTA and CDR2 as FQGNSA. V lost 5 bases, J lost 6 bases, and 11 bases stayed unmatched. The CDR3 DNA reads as TGTGCCAGCAGCCCAAGGCGGGGACAGGGAGGCGAGCAGTACTTC. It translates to CASSPRRGQGGEQYF.

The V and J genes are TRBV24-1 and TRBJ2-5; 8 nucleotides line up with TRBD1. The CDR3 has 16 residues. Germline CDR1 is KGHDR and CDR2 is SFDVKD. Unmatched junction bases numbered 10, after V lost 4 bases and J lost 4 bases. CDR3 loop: CATSDPGQGGRETQYF. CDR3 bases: TGTGCCACCAGTGACCCAGGACAGGGAGGAAGAGAGACCCAGTACTTC.

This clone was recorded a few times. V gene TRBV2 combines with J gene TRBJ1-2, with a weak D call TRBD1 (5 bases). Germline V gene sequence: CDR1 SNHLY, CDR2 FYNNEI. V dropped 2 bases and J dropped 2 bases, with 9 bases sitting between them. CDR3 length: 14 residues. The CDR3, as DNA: TGTGCCAGCAGTGAAACAGGATTCAACTATGGCTACACCTTC. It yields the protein CASSETGFNYGYTF.

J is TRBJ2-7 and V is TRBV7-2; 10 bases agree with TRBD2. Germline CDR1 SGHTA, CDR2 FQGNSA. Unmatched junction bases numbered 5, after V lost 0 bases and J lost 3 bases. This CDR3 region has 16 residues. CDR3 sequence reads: CASSLAAAGGFYEQYF. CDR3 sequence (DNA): TGTGCCAGCAGCTTAGCGGCAGCGGGAGGGTTCTACGAGCAGTACTTC.

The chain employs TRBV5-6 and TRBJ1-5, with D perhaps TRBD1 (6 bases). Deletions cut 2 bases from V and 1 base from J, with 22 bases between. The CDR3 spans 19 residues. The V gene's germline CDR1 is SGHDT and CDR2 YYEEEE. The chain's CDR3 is CASSFRGHFTYGSNQPQHF. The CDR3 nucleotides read TGTGCCAGCAGCTTCCGGGGACATTTTACCTATGGGAGCAATCAGCCCCAGCATTTT.

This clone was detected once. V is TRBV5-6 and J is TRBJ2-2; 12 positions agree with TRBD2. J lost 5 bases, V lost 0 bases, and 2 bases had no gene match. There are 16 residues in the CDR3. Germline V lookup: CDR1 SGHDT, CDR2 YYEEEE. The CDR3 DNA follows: TGTGCCAGCAGCTTGGCCGGACTAGCGGGAACCGGGGAGCTGTTTTTT. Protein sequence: CASSLAGLAGTGELFF.

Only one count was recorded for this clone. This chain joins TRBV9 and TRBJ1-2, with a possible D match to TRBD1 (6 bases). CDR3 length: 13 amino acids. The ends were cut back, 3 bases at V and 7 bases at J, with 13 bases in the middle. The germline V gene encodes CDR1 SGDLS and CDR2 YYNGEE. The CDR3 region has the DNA TGTGCCAGCAGCGGAACAGGGCGTACTGGCTACACCTTC. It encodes CASSGTGRTGYTF.

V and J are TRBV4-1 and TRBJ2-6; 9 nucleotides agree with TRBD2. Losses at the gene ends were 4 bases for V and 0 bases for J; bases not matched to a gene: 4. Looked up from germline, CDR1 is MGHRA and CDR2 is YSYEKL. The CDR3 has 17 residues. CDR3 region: CASSLAGAISGANVLTF. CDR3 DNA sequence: TGCGCCAGCAGCCTAGCGGGAGCGATCTCTGGGGCCAACGTCCTGACTTTC.